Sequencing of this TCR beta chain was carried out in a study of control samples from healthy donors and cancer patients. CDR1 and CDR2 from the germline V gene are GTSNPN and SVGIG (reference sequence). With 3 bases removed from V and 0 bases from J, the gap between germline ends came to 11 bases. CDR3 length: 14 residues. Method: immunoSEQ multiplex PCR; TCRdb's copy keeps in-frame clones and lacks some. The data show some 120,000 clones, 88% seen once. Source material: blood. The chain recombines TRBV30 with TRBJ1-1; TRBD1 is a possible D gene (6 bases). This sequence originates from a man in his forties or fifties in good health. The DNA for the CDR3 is TGTGCCTGGAGGGGGGACACCCTGAACACTGAAGCTTTCTTT. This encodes CAWRGDTLNTEAFF.